The 3 T cell receptor beta chains reported below all come from one sample, sequenced in a study of cytomegalovirus exposure and HLA in healthy donors. PCR was performed using 60 Vbeta and 13 Jbeta primers. Sequencing used immunoSEQ multiplex PCR; TCRdb keeps in-frame clones, though not all of them. In the table there are around 190,000 clones, 70% to 80% of which are singletons. The sequencing sample was made of PBMCs. These receptors were obtained from a man aged 60 to 69 in good health and CMV-seronegative.

The gene calls are TRBV7-9 and TRBJ1-1; 7 bases match TRBD1. Germline CDR1 SEHNR, CDR2 FQNEAQ (reference sequence). Germline trimming cut 6 bases from V and 3 bases from J; bases unmatched to any gene: 4. The CDR3 runs 13 residues. As DNA, the CDR3 is TGTGCCAGCAGGTATACAGGGGACACTGAAGCTTTCTTT. This codes for CASRYTGDTEAFF.

This sequence joins TRBV28 and TRBJ1-1, with D possibly matching TRBD1 (5 bases). Germline V gene data show CDR1 as MDHEN and CDR2 as SYDVKM. This CDR3 has 14 residues. Trimming took 7 bases from V and 0 from J, leaving 12 bases between them. Here the CDR3 reads CASTRVDLNTEAFF. The CDR3 nucleotides are TGTGCCAGCACCAGGGTAGACTTGAACACTGAAGCTTTCTTT.

The chain is built from TRBV6-5 and TRBJ1-5; D possibly corresponds to TRBD1 (5 bases). Trimming left V 8 bases short and J 0 bases short, with 11 bases between. This CDR3 spans 14 amino acids. The V gene's germline CDR1 is MNHEY and CDR2 SVGAGI. The CDR3 nucleotides read TGTGCCAGCTCGCGGGGCTATAGCAATCAGCCCCAGCATTTT. This sequence encodes CASSRGYSNQPQHF.